This T cell receptor (beta chain) was found in a study of blood T cells in healthy people across ages. Trimming at V came to 0 bases and at J to 11 bases, leaving 12 bases not matched to a gene. This CDR3 is 15 amino acids long. The authors ran a second PCR of about 6 to 11 cycles using a sample-barcoded 5' primer and a J-beta primer mix. TCRdb processed the 5' RACE reads anew with MiXCR; each CDR3 protein has one entry. Of approximately 1.5 million distinct CDR3 sequences listed, 30% to 40% are singletons. Sequenced sample: blood. This rearrangement joins TRBV12-3 or TRBV12-4 to TRBJ2-5; 7 bases match TRBD2. This TCR came from a woman aged 25 to 39 in good health. The DNA for the CDR3 is TGTGCCAGCAGTTTAGCTCTAGCGGCCCACAATGAGCAGTACTTC. Its protein is CASSLALAAHNEQYF.